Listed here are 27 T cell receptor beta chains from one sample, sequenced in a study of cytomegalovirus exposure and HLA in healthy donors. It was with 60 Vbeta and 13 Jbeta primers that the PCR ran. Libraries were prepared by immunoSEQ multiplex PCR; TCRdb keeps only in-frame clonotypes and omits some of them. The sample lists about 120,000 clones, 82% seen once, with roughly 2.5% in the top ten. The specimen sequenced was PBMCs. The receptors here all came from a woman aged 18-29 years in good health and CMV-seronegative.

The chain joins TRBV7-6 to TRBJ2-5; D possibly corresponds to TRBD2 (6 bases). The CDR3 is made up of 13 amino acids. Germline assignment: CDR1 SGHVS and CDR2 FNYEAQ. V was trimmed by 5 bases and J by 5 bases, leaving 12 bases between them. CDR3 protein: CASSIVSGETQYF. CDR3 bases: TGTGCCAGCAGCATCGTTAGCGGCGAGACCCAGTACTTC.

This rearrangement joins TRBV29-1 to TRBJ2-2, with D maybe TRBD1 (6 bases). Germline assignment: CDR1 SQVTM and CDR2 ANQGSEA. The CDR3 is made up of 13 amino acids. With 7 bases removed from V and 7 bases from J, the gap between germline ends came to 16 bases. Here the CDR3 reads CSAETGPYGELFF. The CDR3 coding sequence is TGCAGCGCCGAAACAGGGCCCTACGGGGAGCTGTTTTTT.

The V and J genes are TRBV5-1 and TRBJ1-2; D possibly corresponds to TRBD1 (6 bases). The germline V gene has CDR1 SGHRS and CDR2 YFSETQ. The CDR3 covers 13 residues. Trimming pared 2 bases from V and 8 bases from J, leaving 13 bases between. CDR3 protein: CASSLGSTGGYTF. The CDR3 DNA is TGCGCCAGCAGCTTAGGCTCAACAGGGGGCTACACCTTC.

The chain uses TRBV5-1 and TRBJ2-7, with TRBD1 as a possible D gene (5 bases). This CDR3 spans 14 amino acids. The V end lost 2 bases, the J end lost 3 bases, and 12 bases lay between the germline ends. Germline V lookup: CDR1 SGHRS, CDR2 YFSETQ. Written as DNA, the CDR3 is TGCGCCAGCAGCTTATTCCTGACAGACTACGAGCAGTACTTC. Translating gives CASSLFLTDYEQYF.

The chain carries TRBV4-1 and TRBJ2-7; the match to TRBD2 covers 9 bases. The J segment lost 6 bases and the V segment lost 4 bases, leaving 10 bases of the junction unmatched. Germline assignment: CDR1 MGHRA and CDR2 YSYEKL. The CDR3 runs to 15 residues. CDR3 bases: TGCGCCAGCAGCCTACTGGAGACTAGCGGTCTCGAGCAGTACTTC. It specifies CASSLLETSGLEQYF.

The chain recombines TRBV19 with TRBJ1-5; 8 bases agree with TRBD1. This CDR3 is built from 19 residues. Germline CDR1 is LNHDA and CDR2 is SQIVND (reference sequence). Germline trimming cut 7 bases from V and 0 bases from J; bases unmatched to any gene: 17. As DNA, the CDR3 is TGTGCCAGTAAGGGAACTGGACAGGGTGGGACTTATAGCAATCAGCCCCAGCATTTT. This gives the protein CASKGTGQGGTYSNQPQHF. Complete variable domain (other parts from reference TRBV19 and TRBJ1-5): DGGITQSPKYLFRKEGQNVTLSCEQNLNHDAMYWYRQDPGQGLRLIYYSQIVNDFQKGDIAEGYSVSREKKESFPLTVTSAQKNPTAFYLCASKGTGQGGTYSNQPQHFGDGTRLSIL.

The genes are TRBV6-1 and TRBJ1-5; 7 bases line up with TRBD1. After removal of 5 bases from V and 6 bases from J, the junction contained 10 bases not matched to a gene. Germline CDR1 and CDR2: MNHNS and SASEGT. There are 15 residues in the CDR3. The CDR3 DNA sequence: TGTGCCAGCAGTACCCCGACAGGGATTAGTCAGCCCCAGCATTTT. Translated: CASSTPTGISQPQHF.

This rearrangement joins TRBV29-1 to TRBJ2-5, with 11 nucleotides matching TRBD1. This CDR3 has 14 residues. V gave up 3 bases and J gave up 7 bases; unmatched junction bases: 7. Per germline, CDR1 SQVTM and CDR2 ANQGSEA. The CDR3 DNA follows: TGCAGCGTTGAGAAGGGACAGGGGGTAGGGACCCAGTACTTC. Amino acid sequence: CSVEKGQGVGTQYF.

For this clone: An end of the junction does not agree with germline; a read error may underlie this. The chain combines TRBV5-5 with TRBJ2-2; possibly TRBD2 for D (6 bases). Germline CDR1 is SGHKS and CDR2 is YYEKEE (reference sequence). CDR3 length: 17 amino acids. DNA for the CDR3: TGTGCCAGCAGCTTGGCCGGCGGGACGGGAAACACCGGGGAGCTGTCTTTT. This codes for CASSLAGGTGNTGELSF.

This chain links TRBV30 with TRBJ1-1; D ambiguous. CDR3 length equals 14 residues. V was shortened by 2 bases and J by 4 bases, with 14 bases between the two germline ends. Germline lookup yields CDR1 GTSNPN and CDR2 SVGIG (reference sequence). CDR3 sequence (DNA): TGTGCCTGGAGTTTTCAGGAGGTGGGCACTGAAGCTTTCTTT. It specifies CAWSFQEVGTEAFF.

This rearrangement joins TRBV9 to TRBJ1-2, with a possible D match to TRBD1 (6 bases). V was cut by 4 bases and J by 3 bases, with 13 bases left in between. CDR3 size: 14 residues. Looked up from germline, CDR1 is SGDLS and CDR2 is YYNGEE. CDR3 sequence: CASSIRGADYGYTF. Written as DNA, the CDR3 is TGTGCCAGCAGCATACGGGGGGCAGACTATGGCTACACCTTC.

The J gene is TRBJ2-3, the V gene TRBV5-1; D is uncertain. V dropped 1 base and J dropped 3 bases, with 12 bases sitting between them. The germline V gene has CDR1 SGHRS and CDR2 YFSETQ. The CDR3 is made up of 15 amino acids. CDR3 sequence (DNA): TGCGCCAGCAGCTTGAATTTTCGCGATACAGATACGCAGTATTTT. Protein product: CASSLNFRDTDTQYF.

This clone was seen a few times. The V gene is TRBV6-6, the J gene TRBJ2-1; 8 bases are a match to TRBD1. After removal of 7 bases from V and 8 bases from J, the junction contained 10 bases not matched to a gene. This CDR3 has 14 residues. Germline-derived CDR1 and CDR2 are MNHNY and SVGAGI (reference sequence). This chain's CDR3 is CASTRTGNLHEQFF. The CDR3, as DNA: TGTGCCAGCACGCGGACAGGGAATTTACATGAGCAGTTCTTC.

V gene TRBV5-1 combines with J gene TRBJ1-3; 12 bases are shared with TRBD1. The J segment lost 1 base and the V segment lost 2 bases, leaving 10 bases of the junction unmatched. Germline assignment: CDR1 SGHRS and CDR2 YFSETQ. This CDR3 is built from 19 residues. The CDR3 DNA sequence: TGCGCCAGCAGCTTAAACCTCGGGACAGGGGGCCCGTCTGGAAACACCATATATTTT. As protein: CASSLNLGTGGPSGNTIYF.

CDR3 in amino acids: CASILGGGGNTIYF. CDR3 coding DNA: TGTGCCAGCATACTCGGGGGAGGTGGAAACACCATATATTTT. This rearrangement joins TRBV9 to TRBJ1-3; a possible D gene is TRBD1 (5 bases). The germline V gene has CDR1 SGDLS and CDR2 YYNGEE. V lost 6 bases, J lost 3 bases, and 13 bases lay in between. The CDR3 has 14 residues.

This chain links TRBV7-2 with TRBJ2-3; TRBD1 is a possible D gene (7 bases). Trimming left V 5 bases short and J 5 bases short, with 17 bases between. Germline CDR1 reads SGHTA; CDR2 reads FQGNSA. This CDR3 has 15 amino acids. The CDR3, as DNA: TGTGCCAGCAGCCCCCAGGGGGGACCCCGAGATACGCAGTATTTT. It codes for CASSPQGGPRDTQYF. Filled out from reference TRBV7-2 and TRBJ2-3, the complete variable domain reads GAGVSQSPSNKVTEKGKDVELRCDPISGHTALYWYRQSLGQGLEFLIYFQGNSAPDKSGLPSDRFSAERTGGSVSTLTIQRTQQEDSAVYLCASSPQGGPRDTQYFGPGTRLTVL.

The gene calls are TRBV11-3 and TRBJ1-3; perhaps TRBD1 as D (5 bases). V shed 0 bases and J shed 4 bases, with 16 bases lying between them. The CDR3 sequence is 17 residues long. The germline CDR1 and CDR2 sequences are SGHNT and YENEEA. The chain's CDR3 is CASSLDPFPDTGNTIYF. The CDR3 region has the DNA TGTGCCAGCAGCTTAGACCCCTTCCCGGACACCGGAAACACCATATATTTT.

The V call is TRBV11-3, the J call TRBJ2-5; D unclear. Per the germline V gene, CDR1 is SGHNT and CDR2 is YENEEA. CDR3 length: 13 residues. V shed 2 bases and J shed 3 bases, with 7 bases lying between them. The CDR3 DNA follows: TGTGCCAGCAGCTTACCTACCAAAGAGACCCAGTACTTC. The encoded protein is CASSLPTKETQYF.

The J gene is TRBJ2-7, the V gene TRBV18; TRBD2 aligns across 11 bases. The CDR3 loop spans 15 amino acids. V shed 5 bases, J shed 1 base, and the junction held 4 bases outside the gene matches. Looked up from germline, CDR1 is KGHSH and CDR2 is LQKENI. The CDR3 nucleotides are TGTGCCAGCTCAATCGGACTAGCGGGTTCCTACGAGCAGTACTTC. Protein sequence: CASSIGLAGSYEQYF.

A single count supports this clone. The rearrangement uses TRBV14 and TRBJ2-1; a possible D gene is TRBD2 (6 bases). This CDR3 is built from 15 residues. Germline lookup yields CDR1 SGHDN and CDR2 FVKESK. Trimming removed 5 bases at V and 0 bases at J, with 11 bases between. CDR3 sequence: CASSGLASSYNEQFF. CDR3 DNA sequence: TGTGCCAGCAGCGGGCTAGCGAGCTCCTACAATGAGCAGTTCTTC.

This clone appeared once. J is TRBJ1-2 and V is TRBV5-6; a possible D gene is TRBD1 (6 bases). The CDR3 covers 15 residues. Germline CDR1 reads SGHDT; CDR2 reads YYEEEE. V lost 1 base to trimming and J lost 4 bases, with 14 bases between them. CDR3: CASSLSGGGSYGYTF. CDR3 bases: TGTGCCAGCAGCTTGTCGGGGGGCGGGTCCTATGGCTACACCTTC.

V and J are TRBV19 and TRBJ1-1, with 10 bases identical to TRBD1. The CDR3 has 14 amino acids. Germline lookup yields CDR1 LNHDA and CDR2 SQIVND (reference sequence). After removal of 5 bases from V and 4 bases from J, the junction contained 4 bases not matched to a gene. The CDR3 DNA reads TGTGCCAGTAGTCCAAGGACAGGGGGCACTGAAGCTTTCTTT. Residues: CASSPRTGGTEAFF.

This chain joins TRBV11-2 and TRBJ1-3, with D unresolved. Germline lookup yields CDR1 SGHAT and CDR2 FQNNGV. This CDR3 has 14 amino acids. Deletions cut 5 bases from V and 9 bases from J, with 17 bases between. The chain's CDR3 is CASSPQSGYSTIYF. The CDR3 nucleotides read TGTGCCAGCAGCCCACAATCGGGGTATTCCACCATATATTTT.

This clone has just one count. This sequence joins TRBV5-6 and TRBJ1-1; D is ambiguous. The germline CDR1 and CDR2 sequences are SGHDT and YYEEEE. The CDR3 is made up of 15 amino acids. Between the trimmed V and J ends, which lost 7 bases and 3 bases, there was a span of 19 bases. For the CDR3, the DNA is TGTGCCAGCCGTCGACTCCCGGGGATGGACACTGAAGCTTTCTTT. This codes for CASRRLPGMDTEAFF.

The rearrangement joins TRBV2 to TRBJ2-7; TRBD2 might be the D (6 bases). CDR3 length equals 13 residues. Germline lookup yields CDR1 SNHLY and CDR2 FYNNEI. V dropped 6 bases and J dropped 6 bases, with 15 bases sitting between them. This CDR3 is CASRDRGTSEQYF. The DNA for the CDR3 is TGTGCCAGCAGGGACCGGGGGACCAGCGAGCAGTACTTC.

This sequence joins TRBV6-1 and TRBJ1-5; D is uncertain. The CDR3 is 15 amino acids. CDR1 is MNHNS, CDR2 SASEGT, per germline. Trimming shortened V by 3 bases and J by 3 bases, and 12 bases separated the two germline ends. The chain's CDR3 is CASSERQAINQPQHF. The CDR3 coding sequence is TGTGCCAGCAGTGAGCGTCAGGCGATCAATCAGCCCCAGCATTTT.

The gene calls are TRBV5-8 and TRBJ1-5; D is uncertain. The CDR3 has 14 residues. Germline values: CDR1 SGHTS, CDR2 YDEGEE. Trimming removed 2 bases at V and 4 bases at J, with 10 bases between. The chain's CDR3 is CASSFAGGNQPQHF. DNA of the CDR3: TGTGCCAGCAGCTTTGCGGGCGGGAATCAGCCCCAGCATTTT.